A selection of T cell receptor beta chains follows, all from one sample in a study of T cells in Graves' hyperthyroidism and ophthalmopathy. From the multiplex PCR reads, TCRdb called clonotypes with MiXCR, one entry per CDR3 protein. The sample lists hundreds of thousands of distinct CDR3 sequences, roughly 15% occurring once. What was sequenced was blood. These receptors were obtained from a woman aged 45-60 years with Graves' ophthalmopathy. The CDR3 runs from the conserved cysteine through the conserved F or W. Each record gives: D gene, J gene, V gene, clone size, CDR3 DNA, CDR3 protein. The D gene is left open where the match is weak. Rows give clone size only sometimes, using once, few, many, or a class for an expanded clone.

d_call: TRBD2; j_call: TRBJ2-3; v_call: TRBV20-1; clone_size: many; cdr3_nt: TGCAGTGCTCTAGCGGGTCCTAGCACAGATACGCAGTATTTT; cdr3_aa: CSALAGPSTDTQYF
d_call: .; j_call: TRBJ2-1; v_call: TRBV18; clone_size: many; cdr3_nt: TGTGCCAGCTCACCAGAACCGACAGCCTACAATGAGCAGTTCTTC; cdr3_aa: CASSPEPTAYNEQFF
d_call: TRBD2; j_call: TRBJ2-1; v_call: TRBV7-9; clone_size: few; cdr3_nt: TGTGCCAGCAGCTTAGAGTGGGGACTAGCACATAGCTCCTACAATGAGCAGTTCTTC; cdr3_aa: CASSLEWGLAHSSYNEQFF
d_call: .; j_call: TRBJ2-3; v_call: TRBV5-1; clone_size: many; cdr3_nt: TGCGCCAGCAGCAAAATCGGAGGGCCGAGGACAGATACGCAGTATTTT; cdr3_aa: CASSKIGGPRTDTQYF
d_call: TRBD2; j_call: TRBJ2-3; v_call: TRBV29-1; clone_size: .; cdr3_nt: TGCAGCCAATTAGCGGGAGGGACAATAAGCACAGATACGCAGTATTTT; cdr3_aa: CSQLAGGTISTDTQYF
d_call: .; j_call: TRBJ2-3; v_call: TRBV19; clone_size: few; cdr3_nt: TGTGCCAGTAGTATAATGGGGACGGGTACGCAGTATTTT; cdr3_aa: CASSIMGTGTQYF
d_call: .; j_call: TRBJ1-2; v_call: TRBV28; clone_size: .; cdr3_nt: TGTGCCAGCAGTTTATGGCGGGGCGGCGACTATGGCTACACCTTC; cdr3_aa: CASSLWRGGDYGYTF
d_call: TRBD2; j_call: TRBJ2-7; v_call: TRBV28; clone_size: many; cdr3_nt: TGTGCCAGCAGACTCAGCGGGGACTACGAGCAGTACTTC; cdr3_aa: CASRLSGDYEQYF
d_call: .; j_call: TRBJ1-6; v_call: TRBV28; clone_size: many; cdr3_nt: TGTGCCAGCAGTGGGGGCATATATAATTCACCCCTCCACTTT; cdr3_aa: CASSGGIYNSPLHF
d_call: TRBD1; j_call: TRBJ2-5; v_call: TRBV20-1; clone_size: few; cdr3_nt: TGCAGTGCTTACCCGGAGAGGGGGCGCAGGGAGACCCAGTACTTC; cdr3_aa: CSAYPERGRRETQYF
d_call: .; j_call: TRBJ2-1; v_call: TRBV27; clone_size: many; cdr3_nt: TGTGCCAGCAGTTTCCATCGACAGGTGTACAATGAGCAGTTCTTC; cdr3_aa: CASSFHRQVYNEQFF
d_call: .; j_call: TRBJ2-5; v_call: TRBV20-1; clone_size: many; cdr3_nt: TGCAGTGCTAGTCGGGGAGTCGAGACCCAGTACTTC; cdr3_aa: CSASRGVETQYF
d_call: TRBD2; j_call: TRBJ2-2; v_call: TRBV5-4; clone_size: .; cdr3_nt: TGTGCCAGCAGCAGCGGGGGGGCGGGAGCCACCGGGGAGCTGTTTTTT; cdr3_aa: CASSSGGAGATGELFF
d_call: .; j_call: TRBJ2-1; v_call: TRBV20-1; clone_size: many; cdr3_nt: TGCAGTGCTAGTAGGCAGGGCCTATACAATGAGCAGTTCTTC; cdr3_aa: CSASRQGLYNEQFF
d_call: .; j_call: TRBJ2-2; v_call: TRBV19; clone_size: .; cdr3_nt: TGTGCCAGTAGTGGACAGATGAACACCGGGGAGCTGTTTTTT; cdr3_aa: CASSGQMNTGELFF
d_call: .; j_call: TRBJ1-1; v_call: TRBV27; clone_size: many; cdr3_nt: TGTGCCAGCAGTTTCGGGGCGGGGAACACTGAAGCTTTCTTT; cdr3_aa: CASSFGAGNTEAFF
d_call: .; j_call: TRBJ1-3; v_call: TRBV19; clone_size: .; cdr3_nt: TGTGCCAGTAATCAGGGAACCTCTGGAAACACCATATATTTT; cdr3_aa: CASNQGTSGNTIYF
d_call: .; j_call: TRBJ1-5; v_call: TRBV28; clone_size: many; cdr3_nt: TGTGCCAGCAGTTCCCCCGAGGGGATGATTAGCAATCAGCCCCAGCATTTT; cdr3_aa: CASSSPEGMISNQPQHF
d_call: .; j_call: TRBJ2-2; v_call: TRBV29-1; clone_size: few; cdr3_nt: TGCAGCGTTGGTAGGGAGAACACCGGGGAGCTGTTTTTT; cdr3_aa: CSVGRENTGELFF
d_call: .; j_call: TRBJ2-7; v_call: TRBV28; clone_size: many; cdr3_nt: TGTGCCAGCAGCTTACACTACGAGCAGTACTTC; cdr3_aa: CASSLHYEQYF
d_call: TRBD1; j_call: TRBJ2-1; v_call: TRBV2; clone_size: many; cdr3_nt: TGTGCCAGCAGTTTAGGGACAGCAGGGAATGAGCAGTTCTTC; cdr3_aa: CASSLGTAGNEQFF
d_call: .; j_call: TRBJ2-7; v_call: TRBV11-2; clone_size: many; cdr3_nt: TGTGCCAGCAGCTTTCGGAGCGGGTGGGTTACGGGAGAGCAGTACTTC; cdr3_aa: CASSFRSGWVTGEQYF
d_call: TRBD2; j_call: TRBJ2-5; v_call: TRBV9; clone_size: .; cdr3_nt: TGTGCCAGCAGCCCGGGACTAGCGGCCCAAGGAACCCAGTACTTC; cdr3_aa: CASSPGLAAQGTQYF
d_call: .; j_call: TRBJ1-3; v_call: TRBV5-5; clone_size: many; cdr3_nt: TGTGCCAGCAGGTTTCGGGGGAGCTCTGGAAACACCATATATTTT; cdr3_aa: CASRFRGSSGNTIYF
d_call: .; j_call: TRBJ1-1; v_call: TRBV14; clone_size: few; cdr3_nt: TGTGCCAGCAGCCAAGATCGGGGGGCGATTGAAGCTTTCTTT; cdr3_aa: CASSQDRGAIEAFF
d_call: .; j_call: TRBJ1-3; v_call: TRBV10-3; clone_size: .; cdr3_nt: TGTGCCATCAGTGAGGGACCGAACTCTGGAAACACCATATATTTT; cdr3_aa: CAISEGPNSGNTIYF
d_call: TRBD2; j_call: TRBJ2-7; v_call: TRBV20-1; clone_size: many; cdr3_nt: TGCAGTGCTGGGAACCTAGCGGGAGTTGGCGAGCAGTACTTC; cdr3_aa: CSAGNLAGVGEQYF
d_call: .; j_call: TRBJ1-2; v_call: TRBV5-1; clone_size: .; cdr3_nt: TGCGCCAGCAGCTTGGGAGCCAGGGTTGGCTACACCTTC; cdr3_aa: CASSLGARVGYTF
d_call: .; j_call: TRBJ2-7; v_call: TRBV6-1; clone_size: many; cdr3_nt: TGTGCCAGCAGTTACGCCGGGCCTCTCTACGAGCAGTACTTC; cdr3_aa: CASSYAGPLYEQYF
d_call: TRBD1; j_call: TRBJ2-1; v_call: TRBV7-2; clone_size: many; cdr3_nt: TGTGCCAGCAGCGCCGGGACAGGGATCTGGGAGCAGTTCTTC; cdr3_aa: CASSAGTGIWEQFF
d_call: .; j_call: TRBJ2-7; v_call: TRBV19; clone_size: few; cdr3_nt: TGTGCCAGTAGTATCTTCCCGCAGGGCACCTACGAGCAGTACTTC; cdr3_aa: CASSIFPQGTYEQYF
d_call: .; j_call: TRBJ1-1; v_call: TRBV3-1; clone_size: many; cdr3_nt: TGTGCCAGCAGCCAAGGGGTTGAAGCTTTCTTT; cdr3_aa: CASSQGVEAFF
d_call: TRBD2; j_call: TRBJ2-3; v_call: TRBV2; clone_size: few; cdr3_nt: TGTGCCACCCCCGGGACTAGCTATAGCACAGATACGCAGTATTTT; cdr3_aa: CATPGTSYSTDTQYF
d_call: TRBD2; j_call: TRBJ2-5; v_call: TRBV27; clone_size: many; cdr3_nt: TGTGCCAGCAGCACCCAGGGACTAGCGGAAGAGACCCAGTACTTC; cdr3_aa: CASSTQGLAEETQYF
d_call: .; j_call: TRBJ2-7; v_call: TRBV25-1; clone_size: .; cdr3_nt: TGTACCAGCAGTGAGGCGGGTCGCGAGCAGTACTTC; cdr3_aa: CTSSEAGREQYF
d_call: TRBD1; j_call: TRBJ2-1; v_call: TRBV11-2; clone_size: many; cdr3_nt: TGTGCCAGCAGCCGCAGGGGGCGCGAGAACAATGAGCAGTTCTTC; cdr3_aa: CASSRRGRENNEQFF
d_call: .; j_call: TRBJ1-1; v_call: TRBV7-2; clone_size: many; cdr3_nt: TGTGCCAGCAGCTTAGCCCCTACCAACTGGAACACTGAAGCTTTCTTT; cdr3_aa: CASSLAPTNWNTEAFF
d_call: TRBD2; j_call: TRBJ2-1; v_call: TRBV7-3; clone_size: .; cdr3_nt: TGTGCCAGCAGCTTGACTAGCGGGAGTATCAATGAGCAGTTCTTC; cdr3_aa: CASSLTSGSINEQFF
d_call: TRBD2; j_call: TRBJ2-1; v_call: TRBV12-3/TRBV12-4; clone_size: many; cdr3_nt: TGTGCCAGCACCCTGACTAGCGGGAGGCAATATGAGCAGTTCTTC; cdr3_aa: CASTLTSGRQYEQFF
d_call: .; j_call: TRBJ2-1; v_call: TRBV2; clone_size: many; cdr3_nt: TGTGCCAGCAGTGAAGGAGAAACGGAACTTCACAATGAGCAGTTCTTC; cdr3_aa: CASSEGETELHNEQFF
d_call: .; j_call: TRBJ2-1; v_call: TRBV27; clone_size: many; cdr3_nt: TGTGCCAGCAGCCCCGACATGGATGAGCAGTTCTTC; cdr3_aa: CASSPDMDEQFF
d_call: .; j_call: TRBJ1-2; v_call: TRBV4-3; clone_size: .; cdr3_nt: TGCGCCAGCAGCCAAATCCGGACAGCGGGCGGCTACACCTTC; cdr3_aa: CASSQIRTAGGYTF
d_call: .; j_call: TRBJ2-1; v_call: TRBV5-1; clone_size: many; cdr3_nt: TGCGCCAGCACAACTCAGACAAGCTCCTACAATGAGCAGTTCTTC; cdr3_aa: CASTTQTSSYNEQFF
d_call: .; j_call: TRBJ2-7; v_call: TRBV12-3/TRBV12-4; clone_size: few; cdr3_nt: TGTGCCAGCAGTTTGAACAGGGTCCACGAGCAGTACTTC; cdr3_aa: CASSLNRVHEQYF
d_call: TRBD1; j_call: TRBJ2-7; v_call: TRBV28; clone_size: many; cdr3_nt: TGTGCCAGCTCGTTGGCCGGGACAGGACACGAGCAGTACTTC; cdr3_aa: CASSLAGTGHEQYF
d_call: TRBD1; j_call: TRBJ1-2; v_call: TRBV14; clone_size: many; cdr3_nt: TGTGCCAGCAGCCCAATCGACAGGGGGGCTGAAGGCTACACCTTC; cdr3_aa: CASSPIDRGAEGYTF
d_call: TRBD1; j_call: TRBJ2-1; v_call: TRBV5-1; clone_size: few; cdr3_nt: TGCGCCAGCAGCCCTGACGACAGGGTATCCGTCAATGAGCAGTTCTTC; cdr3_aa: CASSPDDRVSVNEQFF
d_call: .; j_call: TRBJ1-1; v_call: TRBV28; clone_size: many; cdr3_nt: TGTGCCAGCAGTTCCTGGGGGGACACTGAAGCTTTCTTT; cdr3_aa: CASSSWGDTEAFF
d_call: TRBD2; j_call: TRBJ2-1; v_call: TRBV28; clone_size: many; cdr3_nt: TGTGCCAGCAGTATATCTCTCCTAGCGGGAGGGCCAGGTGAGCAGTTCTTC; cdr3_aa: CASSISLLAGGPGEQFF
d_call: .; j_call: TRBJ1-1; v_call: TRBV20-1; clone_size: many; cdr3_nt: TGCAGTGGACAGTTGAACACTGAAGCTTTCTTT; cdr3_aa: CSGQLNTEAFF
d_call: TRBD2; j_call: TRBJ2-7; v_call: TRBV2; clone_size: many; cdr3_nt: TGTGCCAGCAGTGGGGCGGGAGTCTACGAGCAGTACTTC; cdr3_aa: CASSGAGVYEQYF
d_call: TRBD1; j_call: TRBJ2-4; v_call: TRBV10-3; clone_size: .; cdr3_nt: TGTGCCATCAGCGCAGGACAGGTCTGGTTGGCCAAAAACATTCAGTACTTC; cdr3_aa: CAISAGQVWLAKNIQYF
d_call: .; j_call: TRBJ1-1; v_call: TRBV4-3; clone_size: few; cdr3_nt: TGCGCCAGCAGCCAAACCAGGGGTCGAGAAGCTTTCTTT; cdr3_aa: CASSQTRGREAFF
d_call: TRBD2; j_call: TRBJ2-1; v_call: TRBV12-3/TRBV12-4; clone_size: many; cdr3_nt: TGTGCCAGCAGTTTCTTTTCTAGAGCCGGGACTAGCGGGGAGCAGTTCTTC; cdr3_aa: CASSFFSRAGTSGEQFF
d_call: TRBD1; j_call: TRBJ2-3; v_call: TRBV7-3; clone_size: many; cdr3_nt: TGTGCCAGCAGCTTAAGGGACAGGGGGAAGTCAGATACGCAGTATTTT; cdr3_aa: CASSLRDRGKSDTQYF
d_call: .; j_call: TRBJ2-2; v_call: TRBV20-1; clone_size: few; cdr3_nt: TGCAGTGCTAGGGTCTCTGGCAACACCGGGGAGCTGTTTTTT; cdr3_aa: CSARVSGNTGELFF
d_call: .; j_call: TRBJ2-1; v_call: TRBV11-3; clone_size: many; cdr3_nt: TGTGCCAGCAGCCCCACAGGCACCCGCTCCTACAATGAGCAGTTCTTC; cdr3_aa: CASSPTGTRSYNEQFF
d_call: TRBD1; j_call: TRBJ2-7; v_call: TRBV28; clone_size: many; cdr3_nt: TGTGCCAGCAGTTCCCCGGACAGGGGCGCCCACGAGCAGTACTTC; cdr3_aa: CASSSPDRGAHEQYF
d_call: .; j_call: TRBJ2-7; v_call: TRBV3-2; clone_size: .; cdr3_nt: .; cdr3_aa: CASSHARQVGTGSTYEQYF
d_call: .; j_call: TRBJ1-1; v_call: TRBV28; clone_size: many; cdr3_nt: TGTGCCAGCAGAAACCCCCGACAGGTCATGAACACTGAAGCTTTCTTT; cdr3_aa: CASRNPRQVMNTEAFF